These T cell receptor beta chains were read from a single sample in a study of vaccination and CD4 T cells after COVID-19. MiXCR, run by TCRdb on the PCR reads, gives a single entry per CDR3 protein. In the table there are about 8,000 distinct CDR3 sequences, approximately 55% of which are singletons. These receptors lack a known antigen. The sample was CD4+ T cells from blood, cultured in vitro. These receptors originate from a human donor who had recovered from COVID-19. The CDR3 runs from the conserved cysteine through the conserved F or W. The D gene is left open where the match is weak. Size tells how often a clone was seen (once, few, many) or the class of an expanded clone, and some rows leave it out.

v_gene,d_gene,j_gene,abundance,CDR3nt,CDR3aa
TRBV5-1,-,TRBJ1-5,-,TGCGCCAGCAGCTTAGAAGGGGGCAATCAGCCCCAGCATTTT,CASSLEGGNQPQHF
TRBV18,-,TRBJ1-2,once,TGTGCCAGCTCACCACAGGGTAACTATGGCTACACCTTC,CASSPQGNYGYTF
TRBV20-1,-,TRBJ1-1,-,TGCAGTGCTCGCACCCCGGGCCGGGGACCCTCTGAAGCTTTCTTT,CSARTPGRGPSEAFF
TRBV12-3/TRBV12-4,-,TRBJ1-5,-,TGTGCCAGCACCCTCCTCTTCGGAGGGCCCCAGCATTTT,CASTLLFGGPQHF
TRBV6-2/TRBV6-3,-,TRBJ2-7,-,TGTGCCAGCAGTTACAGCCTCAACTACGAGCAGTACTTC,CASSYSLNYEQYF
TRBV6-2/TRBV6-3,-,TRBJ2-7,-,TGTGCCAGCAGTCCCCAAATCAGGCGGAACGAGCAGTACTTC,CASSPQIRRNEQYF
TRBV6-2/TRBV6-3,-,TRBJ2-1,-,TGTGCCAGCAGTTCCCCCCCCCGCGAGCAGTTCTTC,CASSSPPREQFF
TRBV6-1,-,TRBJ1-2,few,TGTGCCAGCAGTCAGGGTCTGCGCTATGGCTACACCTTC,CASSQGLRYGYTF
TRBV19,TRBD1,TRBJ1-1,-,TGTGCCAGTAGTGCCCGGACAGGGGGATTGCAGACTGAAGCTTTCTTT,CASSARTGGLQTEAFF
TRBV2,-,TRBJ1-2,-,TGTGCCAGCAGTCTTCCTGTGGATGGCTACACCTTC,CASSLPVDGYTF
TRBV7-2,TRBD1,TRBJ2-4,-,TGTGCCAGCAGCCCCAGACAGGGAAACATTCAGTACTTC,CASSPRQGNIQYF
TRBV12-3/TRBV12-4,-,TRBJ2-3,-,TGTGCCAGCAGTTTAGGCAGGGCCCTCACAGATACGCAGTATTTT,CASSLGRALTDTQYF
TRBV30,-,TRBJ2-7,-,TGTGCCTGGAGGGCCCGGGTGGACGAGCAGTACTTC,CAWRARVDEQYF
TRBV18,-,TRBJ1-2,few,TGTGCCAGCTCACCGGGAATGAACTATGGCTACACCTTC,CASSPGMNYGYTF
TRBV7-9,TRBD1,TRBJ2-5,-,TGTGCCAGCAGCACCGGACAGGTCAGGTACCAAGAGACCCAGTACTTC,CASSTGQVRYQETQYF
TRBV7-2,TRBD2,TRBJ2-5,few,TGTGCCAGCAGCTTCTCGGGACTAGCGGCCGTCGGAGAGACCCAGTACTTC,CASSFSGLAAVGETQYF
TRBV6-2/TRBV6-3,TRBD1,TRBJ2-1,-,TGTGCCAGCAGCCGACAGGGGCCCTACAATGAGCAGTTCTTC,CASSRQGPYNEQFF
TRBV19,-,TRBJ2-7,once,TGTGCCAGTAGTATAGGTCAGGGCGCAATGACCTACGAGCAGTACTTC,CASSIGQGAMTYEQYF
TRBV6-2/TRBV6-3,-,TRBJ1-5,few,TGTGCCAGCAGAGATATTTCAGGGGACCAGCCCCAGCATTTT,CASRDISGDQPQHF
TRBV12-3/TRBV12-4,-,TRBJ2-3,-,TGTGCCAGCAGGTTGGCCAGTAGCACAGATACGCAGTATTTT,CASRLASSTDTQYF
TRBV19,-,TRBJ1-2,-,TGTGCCAGTAGTACCGAAGCCTATGGCTACACCTTC,CASSTEAYGYTF
TRBV2,-,TRBJ2-4,-,TGTGCCAGCAGTGAAAAACCTGGAGTAGCCAAAAACATTCAGTACTTC,CASSEKPGVAKNIQYF
TRBV20-1,-,TRBJ2-3,-,TGCAGTGCTAGGTTCCGGGGGGCCCTAGATACGCAGTATTTT,CSARFRGALDTQYF
TRBV6-1,-,TRBJ2-1,-,TGTGCCAGCCGTCGGGGACGGCCTGACAATGAGCAGTTCTTC,CASRRGRPDNEQFF
TRBV7-6,-,TRBJ1-3,-,TGTGCCAGCAGCTTAGTCTATGGGGGGGTCGGCACTGGAAACACCATATATTTT,CASSLVYGGVGTGNTIYF
TRBV20-1,-,TRBJ2-3,few,TGCAGTGCTAGACCACTCAAGAGCACAGATACGCAGTATTTT,CSARPLKSTDTQYF
TRBV11-3,-,TRBJ2-2,-,TGTGCCAGCAGCCTGAGGGACCGTCGAGCCGGGGAGCTGTTTTTT,CASSLRDRRAGELFF
TRBV19,-,TRBJ2-2,few,TGTGCCAGTAGACGAGAGGGGGTCGGGGAGCTGTTTTTT,CASRREGVGELFF
TRBV21-1,-,TRBJ1-1,-,TGTGCCAGCAGCAAAGTAGGGGGCACTGAAGCTTTCTTT,CASSKVGGTEAFF
TRBV6-5,-,TRBJ2-5,-,TGTGCCAGCAGTTACGGGATAGGGGTCATTGAGACCCAGTACTTC,CASSYGIGVIETQYF
TRBV18,-,TRBJ1-2,few,TGTGCCAGCGAAATAGGAAGGGCCGCTGGCTACACCTTC,CASEIGRAAGYTF
TRBV28,TRBD1,TRBJ2-7,-,TGTGCCAGCAGTCCCTCCGGGACAGGGAACTACGAGCAGTACTTC,CASSPSGTGNYEQYF
TRBV5-4,-,TRBJ2-2,-,TGTGGCACCGAACTTGAGGACACCGGGGAGCTGTTTTTT,CGTELEDTGELFF
TRBV7-9,-,TRBJ2-7,-,TGTGCCAGCAGCGGGTCCGGGACCGCCCGGAGGGAGCAGTACTTC,CASSGSGTARREQYF
TRBV18,TRBD1,TRBJ1-5,few,TGTGCCAGCTCAGCCCAGGGGGGAGGCAATCAGCCCCAGCATTTT,CASSAQGGGNQPQHF
TRBV30,-,TRBJ1-2,-,TGTGCCTGGAGGCTGTCGGGCGGACACTATGGCTACACCTTC,CAWRLSGGHYGYTF
TRBV28,TRBD1,TRBJ1-5,-,TGTGCCAGCAGTTTCCTACAGGGGCTGGGCAATCAGCCCCAGCATTTT,CASSFLQGLGNQPQHF
TRBV7-6,-,TRBJ2-7,-,TGTGCCAGCAGCTTAGCGAGCCACGAGCAGTACTTC,CASSLASHEQYF